Sequencing of this T cell receptor beta chain was carried out in a study of cytomegalovirus exposure and HLA in healthy donors. Turning to the study itself: Genetic ancestry analysis placed approximately 80% of the 398 donors that were genotyped in the Caucasian-associated cluster. The study's findings and limits: Reports indicate that TCR beta sequences accurately predicted the HLA-A and HLA-B alleles of most subjects. The study flagged fewer than 200 TCR beta chains as cytomegalovirus-associated.

Researchers ran the PCR with 60 Vbeta and 13 Jbeta primers. Generated by immunoSEQ multiplex PCR, the TCRdb table keeps only in-frame clones and is missing some. The sample shows under 150,000 clones, over 70% of them seen only once. V lost 3 bases to trimming and J lost 8 bases, with 14 bases between them. This CDR3 spans 15 amino acids. The V gene's germline CDR1 is SGHAT and CDR2 FQNNGV. On this clone: What it binds is not known.

The chain combines TRBV11-2 with TRBJ1-6; no clear D gene. The clonotype was recovered from a man between 18 and 29 years old in good health and CMV-seronegative. Sequencing used PBMCs. The CDR3 nucleotides are TGTGCCAGCAGCTTTCTTCCACAACTAGATTCACCCCTCCACTTT. This codes for CASSFLPQLDSPLHF.